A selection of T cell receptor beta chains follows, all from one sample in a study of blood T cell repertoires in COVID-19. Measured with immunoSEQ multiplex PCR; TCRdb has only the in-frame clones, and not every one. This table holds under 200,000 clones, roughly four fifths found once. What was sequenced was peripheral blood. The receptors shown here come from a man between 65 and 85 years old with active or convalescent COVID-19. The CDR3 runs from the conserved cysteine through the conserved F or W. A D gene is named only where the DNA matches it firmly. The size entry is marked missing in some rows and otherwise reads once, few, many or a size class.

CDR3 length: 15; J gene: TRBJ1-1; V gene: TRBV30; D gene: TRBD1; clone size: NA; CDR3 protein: CACTPGTGRNTEAFF; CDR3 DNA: TGTGCCTGTACTCCCGGGACAGGGCGGAACACTGAAGCTTTCTTT
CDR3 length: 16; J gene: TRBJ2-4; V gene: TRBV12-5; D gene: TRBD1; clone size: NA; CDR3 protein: CASGPGQAIAKNIQYF; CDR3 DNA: TGTGCTAGTGGCCCCGGACAGGCGATAGCCAAAAACATTCAGTACTTC
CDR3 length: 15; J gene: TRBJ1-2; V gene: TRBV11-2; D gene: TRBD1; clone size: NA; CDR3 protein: CASSSSPDRGYGYTF; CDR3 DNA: TGTGCCAGCAGCTCAAGCCCCGACAGGGGCTATGGCTACACCTTC
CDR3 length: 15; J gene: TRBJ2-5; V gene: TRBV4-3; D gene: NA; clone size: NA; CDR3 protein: CASSQVSSGEETQYF; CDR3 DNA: TGCGCCAGCAGCCAAGTCAGCTCAGGGGAAGAGACCCAGTACTTC
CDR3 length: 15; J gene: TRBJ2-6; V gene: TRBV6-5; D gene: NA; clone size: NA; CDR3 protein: CASRRRSSGANVLTF; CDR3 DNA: TGTGCCAGCAGACGACGGAGCTCTGGGGCCAACGTCCTGACTTTC
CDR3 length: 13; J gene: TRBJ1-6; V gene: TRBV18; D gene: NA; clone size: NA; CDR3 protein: CASSLGGDSPLHF; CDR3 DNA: TGTGCCAGCTCCCTAGGGGGTGATTCACCCCTCCACTTT
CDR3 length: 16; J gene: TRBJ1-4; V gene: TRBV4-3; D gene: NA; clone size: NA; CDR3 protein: CASSPRRGEANEKLFF; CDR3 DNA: TGCGCCAGCAGCCCTAGGCGGGGAGAGGCTAATGAAAAACTGTTTTTT
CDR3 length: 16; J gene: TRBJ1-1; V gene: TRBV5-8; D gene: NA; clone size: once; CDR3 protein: CASSQILATGNTEAFF; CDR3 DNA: TGTGCCAGCAGCCAAATCCTGGCGACGGGGAACACTGAAGCTTTCTTT
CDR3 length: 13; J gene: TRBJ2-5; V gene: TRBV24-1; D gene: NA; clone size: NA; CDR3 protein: CATSDSEQETQYF; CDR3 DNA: TGTGCCACCAGTGACAGTGAACAAGAGACCCAGTACTTC
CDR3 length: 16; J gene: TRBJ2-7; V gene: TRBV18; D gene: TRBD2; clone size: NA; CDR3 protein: CASSPGGLAGVYEQYF; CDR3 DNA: TGTGCCAGCTCACCGGGCGGACTAGCGGGAGTCTACGAGCAGTACTTC
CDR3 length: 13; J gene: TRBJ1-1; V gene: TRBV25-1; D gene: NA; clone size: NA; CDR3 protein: CASSVTTNTEAFF; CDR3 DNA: TGTGCCAGCAGTGTTACAACGAACACTGAAGCTTTCTTT
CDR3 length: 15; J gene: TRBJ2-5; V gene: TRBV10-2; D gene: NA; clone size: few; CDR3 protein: CASSDLTGLEETQYF; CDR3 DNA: TGCGCCAGCAGTGACCTGACAGGCCTCGAAGAGACCCAGTACTTC
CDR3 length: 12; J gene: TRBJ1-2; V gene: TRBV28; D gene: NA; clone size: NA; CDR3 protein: CASSSGVYGYTF; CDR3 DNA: TGTGCCAGCAGTTCAGGGGTTTATGGCTACACCTTC
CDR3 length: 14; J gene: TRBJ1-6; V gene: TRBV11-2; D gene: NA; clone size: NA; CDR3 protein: CASSFNRDRSPLHF; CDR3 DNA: TGTGCCAGCAGCTTTAACAGGGACCGTTCACCCCTCCACTTT
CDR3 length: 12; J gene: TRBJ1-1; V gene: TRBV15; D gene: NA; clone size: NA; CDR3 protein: CATSNKNTEAFF; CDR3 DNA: TGTGCCACCAGCAATAAGAACACTGAAGCTTTCTTT
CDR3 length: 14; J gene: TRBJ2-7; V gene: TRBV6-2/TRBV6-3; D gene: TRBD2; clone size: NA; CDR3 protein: CASSLEREAYEQYF; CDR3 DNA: TGTGCCAGCAGTCTCGAGCGGGAAGCCTACGAGCAGTACTTC
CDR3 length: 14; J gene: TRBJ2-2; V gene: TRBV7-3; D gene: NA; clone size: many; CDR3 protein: CASRGEGPYGELFF; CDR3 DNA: TGTGCCAGCAGAGGAGAAGGTCCGTACGGGGAGCTGTTTTTT
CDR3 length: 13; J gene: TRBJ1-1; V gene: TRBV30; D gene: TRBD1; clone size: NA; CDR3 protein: CAWNRGANTEAFF; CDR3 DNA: TGTGCCTGGAACAGGGGGGCGAACACTGAAGCTTTCTTT
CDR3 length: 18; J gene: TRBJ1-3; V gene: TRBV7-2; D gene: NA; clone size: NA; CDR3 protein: CASSLGSQRLISGNTIYF; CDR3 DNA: TGTGCCAGCAGCTTAGGTTCGCAGAGACTTATCTCTGGAAACACCATATATTTT
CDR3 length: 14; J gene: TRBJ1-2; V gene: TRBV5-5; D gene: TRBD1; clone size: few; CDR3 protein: CASSPMGQGRGYTF; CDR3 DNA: TGTGCCAGCAGCCCCATGGGACAGGGCCGGGGCTACACCTTC
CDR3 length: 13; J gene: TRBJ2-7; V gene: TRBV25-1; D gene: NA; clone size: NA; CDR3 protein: CASSDGQIYEQYF; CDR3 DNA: TGTGCCAGCAGTGATGGACAAATTTACGAGCAGTACTTC
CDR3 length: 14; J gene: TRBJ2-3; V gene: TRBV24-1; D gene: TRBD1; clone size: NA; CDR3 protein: CATRDRGLVDTQYF; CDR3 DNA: TGTGCCACCAGGGACAGGGGTTTAGTGGATACGCAGTATTTT
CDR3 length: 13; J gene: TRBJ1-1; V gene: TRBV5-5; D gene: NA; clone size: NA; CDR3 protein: CASSLDRETEAFF; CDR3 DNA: TGTGCCAGCAGCTTGGACAGGGAGACTGAAGCTTTCTTT
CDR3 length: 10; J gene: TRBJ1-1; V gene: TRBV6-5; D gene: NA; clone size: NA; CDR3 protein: CASRQTEAFF; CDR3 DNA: TGTGCCAGCAGACAGACAGAAGCTTTCTTT
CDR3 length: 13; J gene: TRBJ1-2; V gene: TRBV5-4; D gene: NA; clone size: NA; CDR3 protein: CASSFQGPVGYTF; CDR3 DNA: TGTGCCAGCAGCTTCCAGGGTCCCGTTGGCTACACCTTC
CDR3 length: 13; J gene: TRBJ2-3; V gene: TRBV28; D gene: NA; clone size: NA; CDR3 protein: CASSSGSTDTQYF; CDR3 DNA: TGTGCCAGCAGTAGCGGGAGCACAGATACGCAGTATTTT
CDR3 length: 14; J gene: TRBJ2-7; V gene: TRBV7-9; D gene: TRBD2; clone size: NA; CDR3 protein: CASSPGTKAYEQYF; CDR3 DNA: TGTGCCAGCAGCCCCGGGACTAAAGCCTACGAGCAGTACTTC
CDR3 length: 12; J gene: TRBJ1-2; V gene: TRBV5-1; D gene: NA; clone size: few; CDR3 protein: CASSSGNYGYTF; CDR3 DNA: TGCGCCAGCAGCTCGGGGAACTATGGCTACACCTTC
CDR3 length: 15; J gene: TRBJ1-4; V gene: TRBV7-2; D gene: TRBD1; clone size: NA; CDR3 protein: CASSLAGTGSEKLFF; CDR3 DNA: TGTGCCAGCAGCTTAGCGGGGACAGGGTCGGAAAAACTGTTTTTT
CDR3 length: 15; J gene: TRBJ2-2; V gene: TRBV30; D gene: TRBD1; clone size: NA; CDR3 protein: CAWSARGMNTGELFF; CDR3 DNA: TGTGCCTGGAGTGCCAGGGGGATGAACACCGGGGAGCTGTTTTTT
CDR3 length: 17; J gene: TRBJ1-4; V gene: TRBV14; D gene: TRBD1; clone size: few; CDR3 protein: CASSPGTGMSVTEKLFF; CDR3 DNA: TGTGCCAGCAGCCCCGGGACAGGGATGTCGGTGACCGAAAAACTGTTTTTT
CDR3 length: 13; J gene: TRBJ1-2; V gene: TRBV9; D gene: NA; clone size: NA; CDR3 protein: CASSVSGNYGYTF; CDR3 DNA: TGTGCCAGCAGCGTATCAGGGAACTATGGCTACACCTTC
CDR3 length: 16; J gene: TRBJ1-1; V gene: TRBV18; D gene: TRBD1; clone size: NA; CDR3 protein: CASSPTGTGGGTEAFF; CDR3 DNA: TGTGCCAGCTCACCCACCGGGACAGGGGGAGGCACTGAAGCTTTCTTT
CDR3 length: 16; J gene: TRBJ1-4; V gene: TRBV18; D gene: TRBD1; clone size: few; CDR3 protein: CASSPPRNRGDEKLFF; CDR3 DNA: TGTGCCAGCTCACCACCGCGAAACAGGGGGGATGAAAAACTGTTTTTT
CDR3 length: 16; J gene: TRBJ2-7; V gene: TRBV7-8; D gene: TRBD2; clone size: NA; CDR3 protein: CASSLGGIAGAYEQYF; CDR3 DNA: TGTGCCAGCAGCTTAGGGGGAATAGCGGGGGCCTACGAGCAGTACTTC
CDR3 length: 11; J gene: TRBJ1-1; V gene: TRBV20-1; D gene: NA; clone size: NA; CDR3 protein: CSALDKTEAFF; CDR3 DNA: TGCAGTGCTTTGGACAAAACTGAAGCTTTCTTT
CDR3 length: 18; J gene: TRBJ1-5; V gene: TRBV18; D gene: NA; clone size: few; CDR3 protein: CASSPAEAGGYSNQPQHF; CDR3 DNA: TGTGCCAGCTCACCGGCGGAGGCGGGGGGTTATAGCAATCAGCCCCAGCATTTT
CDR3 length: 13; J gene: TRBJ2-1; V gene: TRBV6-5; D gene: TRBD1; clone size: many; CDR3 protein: CASRPQGADEQFF; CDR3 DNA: TGTGCCAGCAGACCACAGGGGGCAGATGAGCAGTTCTTC
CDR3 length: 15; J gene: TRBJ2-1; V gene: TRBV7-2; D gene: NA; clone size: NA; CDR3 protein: CASSTLGLLHNEQFF; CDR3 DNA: TGTGCCAGCAGCACTTTAGGACTTCTCCACAATGAGCAGTTCTTC
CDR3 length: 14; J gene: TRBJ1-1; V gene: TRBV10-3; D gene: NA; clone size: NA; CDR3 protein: CAISDLGGGTEAFF; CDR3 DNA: TGTGCCATCAGTGATTTGGGGGGAGGCACTGAAGCTTTCTTT
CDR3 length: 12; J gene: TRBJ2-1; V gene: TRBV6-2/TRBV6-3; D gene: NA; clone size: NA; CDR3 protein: CASSTDRGEQFF; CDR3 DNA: TGTGCCAGCAGTACCGACAGAGGTGAGCAGTTCTTC
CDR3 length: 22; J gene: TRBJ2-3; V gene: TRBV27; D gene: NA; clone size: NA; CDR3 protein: CASSLSGQGVGGTALQADTQYF; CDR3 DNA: TGTGCCAGCAGTTTATCGGGACAAGGCGTCGGAGGAACCGCACTACAGGCAGATACGCAGTATTTT
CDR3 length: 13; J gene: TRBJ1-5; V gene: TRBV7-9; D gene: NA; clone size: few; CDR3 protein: CASSPSGDQPQHF; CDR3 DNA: TGTGCCAGCAGCCCCTCGGGGGATCAGCCCCAGCATTTT
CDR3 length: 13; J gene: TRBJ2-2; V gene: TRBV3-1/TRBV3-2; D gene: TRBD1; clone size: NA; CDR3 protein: CASSLADRGELFF; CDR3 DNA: TGTGCCAGCAGCCTCGCGGACAGGGGGGAGCTGTTTTTT
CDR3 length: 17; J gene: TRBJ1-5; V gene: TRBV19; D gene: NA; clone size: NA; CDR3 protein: CASSRGNQWPSNQPQHF; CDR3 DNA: TGTGCCAGTAGCCGCGGGAACCAGTGGCCTAGCAATCAGCCCCAGCATTTT
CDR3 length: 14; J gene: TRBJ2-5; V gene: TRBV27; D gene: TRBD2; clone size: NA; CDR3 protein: CAIGGAGGGGTQYF; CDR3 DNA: TGTGCCATCGGGGGGGCGGGAGGAGGAGGGACCCAGTACTTC
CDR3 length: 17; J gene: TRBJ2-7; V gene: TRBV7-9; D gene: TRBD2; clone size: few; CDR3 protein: CASSLAGFGGGTHEQYF; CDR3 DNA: TGTGCCAGCAGCTTAGCCGGTTTCGGGGGAGGGACCCACGAGCAGTACTTC
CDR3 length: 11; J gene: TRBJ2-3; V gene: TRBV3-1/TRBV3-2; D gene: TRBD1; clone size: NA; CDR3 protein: CASSRQGTQYF; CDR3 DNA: TGTGCCAGCAGCCGACAGGGCACGCAGTATTTT
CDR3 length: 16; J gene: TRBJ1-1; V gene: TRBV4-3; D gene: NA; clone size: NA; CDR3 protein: CASSQDNGAENTEAFF; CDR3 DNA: TGCGCCAGCAGCCAAGATAATGGGGCCGAGAACACTGAAGCTTTCTTT
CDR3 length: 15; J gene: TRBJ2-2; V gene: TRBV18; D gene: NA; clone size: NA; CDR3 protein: CASSLTQGLAGELFF; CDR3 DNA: TGTGCCAGCTCCCTGACTCAGGGCCTGGCCGGGGAGCTGTTTTTT